The clone carrying this TCR beta chain occurred many times. No antigen is known for it. The source of the sample is a study of CD8 T cells in ankylosing spondylitis. This CDR3 contains 14 residues. After removal of 2 bases from V and 3 bases from J, the junction contained 5 bases not matched to a gene. Germline-derived CDR1 and CDR2 are DFQATT and SNEGSKA (reference sequence). For TCR beta, libraries came from quantitative 5'-RACE with molecular barcodes. Each CDR3 protein is one row after TCRdb ran MiXCR on the 5' RACE reads. The table lists roughly 250,000 distinct CDR3 sequences, less than 10% of them singletons. Study-level points and caveats: Characteristic, it appeared, of ankylosing spondylitis blood was a TCR beta motif of several highly homologous variants. Prior work had noted some motif variants in reactive arthritis blood and synovial fluid. CD8+ by phenotype, disease-linked clones were relatively rare in peripheral blood.

The chain is built from TRBV20-1 and TRBJ2-5, with 8 bases lining up with TRBD2. The sequence was obtained from a male donor with ankylosing spondylitis or in good health (not recorded which). Sequencing input: blood, either unsorted or a sorted T cell fraction (not recorded which). The CDR3 region is CSARRTSSEETQYF. The CDR3 DNA reads TGCAGTGCTAGAAGGACTAGCTCTGAAGAGACCCAGTACTTC.